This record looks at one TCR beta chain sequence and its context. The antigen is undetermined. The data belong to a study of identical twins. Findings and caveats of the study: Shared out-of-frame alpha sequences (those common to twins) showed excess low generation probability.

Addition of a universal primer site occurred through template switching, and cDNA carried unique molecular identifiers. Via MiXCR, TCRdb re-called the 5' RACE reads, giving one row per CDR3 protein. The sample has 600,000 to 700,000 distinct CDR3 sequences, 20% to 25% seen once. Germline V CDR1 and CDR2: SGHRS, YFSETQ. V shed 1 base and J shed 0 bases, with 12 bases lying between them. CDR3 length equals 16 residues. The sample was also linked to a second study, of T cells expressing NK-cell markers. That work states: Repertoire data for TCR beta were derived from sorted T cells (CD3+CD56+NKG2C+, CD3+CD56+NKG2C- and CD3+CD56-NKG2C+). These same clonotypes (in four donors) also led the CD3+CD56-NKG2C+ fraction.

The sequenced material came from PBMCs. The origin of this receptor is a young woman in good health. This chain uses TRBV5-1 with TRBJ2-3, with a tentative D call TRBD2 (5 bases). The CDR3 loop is CASSLSNQRSTDTQYF. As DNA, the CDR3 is TGCGCCAGCAGCTTGTCGAATCAGCGGAGCACAGATACGCAGTATTTT.